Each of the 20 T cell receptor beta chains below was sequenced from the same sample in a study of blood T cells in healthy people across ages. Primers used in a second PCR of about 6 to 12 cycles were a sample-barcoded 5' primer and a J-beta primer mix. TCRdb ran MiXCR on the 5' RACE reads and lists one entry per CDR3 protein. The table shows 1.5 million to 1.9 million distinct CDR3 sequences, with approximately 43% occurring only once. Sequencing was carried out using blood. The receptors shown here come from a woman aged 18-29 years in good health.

The DNA of the CDR3 is TGCAGGGGGCGGGAGGGGTACAATGAGCAGTTCTTC. Translating gives CRGREGYNEQFF. The chain uses TRBV20-1 and TRBJ2-1, with 9 bases identical to TRBD2. Germline CDR1 reads DFQATT; CDR2 reads SNEGSKA (reference sequence). This CDR3 has 12 amino acids.

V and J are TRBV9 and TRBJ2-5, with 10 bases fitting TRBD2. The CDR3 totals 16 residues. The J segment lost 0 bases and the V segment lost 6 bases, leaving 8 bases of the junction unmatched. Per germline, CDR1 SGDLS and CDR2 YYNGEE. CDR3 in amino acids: CASTRTSGLYQETQYF. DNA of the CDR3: TGTGCCAGCACACGGACTAGCGGTTTGTACCAAGAGACCCAGTACTTC.

The CDR3 region has the DNA TGTGCCAGCAGTGAACGACTAACTAGCGGGGGCGCCCTGCGGGCGCAGTATTTT. This translates into CASSERLTSGGALRAQYF. This chain joins TRBV2 and TRBJ2-3, with 11 bases fitting TRBD2. The CDR3 length is 18 residues. From germline, CDR1 is SNHLY and CDR2 FYNNEI. J was trimmed by 10 bases and V by 2 bases; bases with no gene match: 17.

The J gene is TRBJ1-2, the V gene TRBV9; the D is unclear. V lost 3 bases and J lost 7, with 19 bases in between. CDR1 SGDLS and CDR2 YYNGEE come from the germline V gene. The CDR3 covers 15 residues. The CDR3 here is CASSAEPGALRGYTF. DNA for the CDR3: TGTGCCAGCAGCGCCGAGCCGGGAGCTCTTCGTGGCTACACCTTC.

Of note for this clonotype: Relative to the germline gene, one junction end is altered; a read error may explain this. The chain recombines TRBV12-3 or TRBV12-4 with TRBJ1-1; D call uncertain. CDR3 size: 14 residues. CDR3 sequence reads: CASNSPGVRTEAFF. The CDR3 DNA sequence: TGCGCCAGCAATTCCCCAGGAGTTCGCACTGAAGCTTTCTTT.

Here the CDR3 reads CSVGVTNDGYTF. The CDR3 DNA follows: TGCAGCGTTGGGGTGACGAATGACGGCTACACCTTC. The chain is built from TRBV29-1 and TRBJ1-2; D is undetermined. Trimming took 4 bases from V and 8 from J, leaving 14 bases between them. Germline-derived CDR1 and CDR2 are SQVTM and ANQGSEA. CDR3 length: 12 amino acids.

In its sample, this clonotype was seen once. CDR3 sequence: CASDAGNEQFF. CDR3 bases: TGTGCCAGCGACGCCGGTAACGAGCAGTTCTTC. This chain joins TRBV28 and TRBJ2-1; D is undetermined. V lost 8 bases and J lost 10, with 12 bases in between. Germline values: CDR1 MDHEN, CDR2 SYDVKM. CDR3 length equals 11 residues. Supplemented by reference TRBV28 and TRBJ2-1, the full variable domain reads DVKVTQSSRYLVKRTGEKVFLECVQDMDHENMFWYRQDPGLGLRLIYFSYDVKMKEKGDIPEGYSVSREKKERFSLILESASTNQTSMYLCASDAGNEQFFGPGTRLTVL.

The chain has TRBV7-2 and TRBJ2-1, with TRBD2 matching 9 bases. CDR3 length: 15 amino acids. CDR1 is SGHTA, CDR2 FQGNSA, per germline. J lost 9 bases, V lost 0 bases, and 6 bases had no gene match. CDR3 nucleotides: TGTGCCAGCAGCTTAGCTCAAGCGGGAGGCGGTGAGCAGTTCTTC. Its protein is CASSLAQAGGGEQFF.

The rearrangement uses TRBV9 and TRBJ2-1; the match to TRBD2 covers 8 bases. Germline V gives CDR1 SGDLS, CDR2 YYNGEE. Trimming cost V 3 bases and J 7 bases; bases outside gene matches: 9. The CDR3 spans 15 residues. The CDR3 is CASSARTSTGNEQFF. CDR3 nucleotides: TGTGCCAGCAGCGCCCGGACTAGCACGGGGAATGAGCAGTTCTTC.

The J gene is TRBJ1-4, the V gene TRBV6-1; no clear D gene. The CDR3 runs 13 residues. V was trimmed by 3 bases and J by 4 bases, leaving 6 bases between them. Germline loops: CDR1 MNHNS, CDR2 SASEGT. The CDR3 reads CASSDRSNEKLFF. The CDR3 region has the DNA TGTGCCAGCAGTGACAGGAGTAATGAAAAACTGTTTTTT.

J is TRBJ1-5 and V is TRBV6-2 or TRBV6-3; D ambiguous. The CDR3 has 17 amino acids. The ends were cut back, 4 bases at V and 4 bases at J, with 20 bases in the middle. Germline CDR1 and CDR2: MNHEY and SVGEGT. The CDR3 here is CASSSSSKWRLNQPQHF. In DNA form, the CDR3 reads TGTGCCAGCAGTTCCTCCTCGAAGTGGCGGCTGAATCAGCCCCAGCATTTT.

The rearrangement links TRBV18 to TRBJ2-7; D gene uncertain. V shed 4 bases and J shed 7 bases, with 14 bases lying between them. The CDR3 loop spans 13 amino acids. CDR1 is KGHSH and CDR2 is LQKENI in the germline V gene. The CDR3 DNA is TGTGCCAGCTCACACGTCGACGACAATGAGCAGTACTTC. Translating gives CASSHVDDNEQYF.

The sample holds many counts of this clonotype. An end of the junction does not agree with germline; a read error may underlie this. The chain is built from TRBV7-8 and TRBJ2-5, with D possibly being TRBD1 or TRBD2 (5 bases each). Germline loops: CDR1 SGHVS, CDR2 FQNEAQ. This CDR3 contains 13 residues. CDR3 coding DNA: TGTGCTAGCAGCCAGGGACGTCAAGAGACCCAGTACTTC. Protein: CASSQGRQETQYF. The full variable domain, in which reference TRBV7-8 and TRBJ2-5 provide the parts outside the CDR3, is GAGVSQSPRYKVAKRGQDVALRCDPISGHVSLFWYQQALGQGPEFLTYFQNEAQLDKSGLPSDRFFAERPEGSVSTLKIQRTQQEDSAVYLCASSQGRQETQYFGPGTRLLVL.

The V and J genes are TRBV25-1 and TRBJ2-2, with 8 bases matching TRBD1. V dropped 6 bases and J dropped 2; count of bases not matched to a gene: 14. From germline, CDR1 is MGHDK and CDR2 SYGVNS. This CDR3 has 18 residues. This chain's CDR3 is CASRLPKDRGYNTGELFF. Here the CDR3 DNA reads TGTGCCAGCAGACTTCCGAAAGACAGGGGCTATAACACCGGGGAGCTGTTTTTT.

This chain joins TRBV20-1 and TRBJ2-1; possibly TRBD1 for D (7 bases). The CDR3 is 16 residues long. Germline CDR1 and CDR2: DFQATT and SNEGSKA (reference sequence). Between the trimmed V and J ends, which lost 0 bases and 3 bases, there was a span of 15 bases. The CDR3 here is CSARDPGGSYYNEQFF. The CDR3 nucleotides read TGCAGTGCTAGAGATCCAGGGGGGTCTTACTACAATGAGCAGTTCTTC.

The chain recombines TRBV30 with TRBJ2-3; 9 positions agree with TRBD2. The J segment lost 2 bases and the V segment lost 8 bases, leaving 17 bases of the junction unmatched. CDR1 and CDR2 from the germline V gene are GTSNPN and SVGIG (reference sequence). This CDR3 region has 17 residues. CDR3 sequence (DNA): TGTGCCCGATGGACTAGCGAGGGCCAAAAATACACAGATACGCAGTATTTT. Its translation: CARWTSEGQKYTDTQYF.

In DNA, the CDR3 is TGTGCCAGCAGTTTATCCTTCAGCTGGGGGGGTAATTCACCCCTCCACTTT. It yields the protein CASSLSFSWGGNSPLHF. The genes are TRBV27 and TRBJ1-6; possible D gene TRBD1, 5 bases. Trimming pared 0 bases from V and 6 bases from J, leaving 15 bases between. The CDR3 has 17 amino acids. CDR1 is MNHEY, CDR2 SMNVEV, per germline (reference sequence).

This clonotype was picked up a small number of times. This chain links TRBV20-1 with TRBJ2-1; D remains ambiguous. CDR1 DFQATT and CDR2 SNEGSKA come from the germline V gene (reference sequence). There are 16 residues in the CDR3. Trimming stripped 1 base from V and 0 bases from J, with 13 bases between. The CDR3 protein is CSARGVPPSSYNEQFF. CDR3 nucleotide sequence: TGCAGTGCTAGAGGAGTCCCCCCGAGCTCCTACAATGAGCAGTTCTTC.

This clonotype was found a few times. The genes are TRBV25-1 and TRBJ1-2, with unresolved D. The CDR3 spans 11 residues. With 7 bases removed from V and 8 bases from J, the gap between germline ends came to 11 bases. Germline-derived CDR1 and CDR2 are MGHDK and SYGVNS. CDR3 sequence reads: CASKSGWGYTF. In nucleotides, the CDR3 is TGTGCCAGCAAATCGGGTTGGGGCTACACCTTC.

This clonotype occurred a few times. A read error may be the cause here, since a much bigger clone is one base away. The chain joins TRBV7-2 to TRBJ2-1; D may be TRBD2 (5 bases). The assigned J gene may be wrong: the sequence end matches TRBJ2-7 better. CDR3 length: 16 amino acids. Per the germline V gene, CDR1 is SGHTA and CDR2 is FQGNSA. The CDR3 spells CASTPSAGTSYNEQYF. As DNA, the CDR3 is TGTGCCAGCACCCCATCGGCGGGTACCTCCTACAATGAGCAGTACTTC.